This TCR beta chain originates from a study of T cell repertoires in cytomegalovirus infection. Study-wide context: Both CMV infection and a matching HLA type were indicated by public TCR beta signatures. Study observations and caveats: CMV-specific HLA-C-restricted TCR beta clonotypes dominated the ex vivo response. Summed frequency of shared TCR beta families picked out CMV carriers who also had the relevant HLA.

TCRdb reprocessed the reads with MiXCR, giving one entry per CDR3 protein. The table shows approximately 500,000 distinct CDR3 sequences, with approximately 15% occurring only once. V was trimmed by 2 bases and J by 5 bases, leaving 16 bases between them. The germline V gene has CDR1 MDHEN and CDR2 SYDVKM. The CDR3 sequence is 16 residues long. This clonotype was counted many times. Its antigen is not known. What was sequenced was CD8+ T cells from PBMCs. The sequence was collected from a human donor in good health (CMV status not recorded). Some clones in this sample may be carry-over from other donors' samples. This chain connects TRBV28 to TRBJ1-5; D call uncertain. The DNA of the CDR3 is TGTGCCAGCAGTTTAGAGAGAGGCTTAGTATATCAGCCCCAGCATTTT. Its protein product is CASSLERGLVYQPQHF.